Below, one T cell receptor (beta chain) is given with its context. In the original analysis: Estimation of nucleated cell counts relied on the amplification of reference gene primers. The protocol was immunoSEQ multiplex PCR, while the TCRdb copy is restricted to in-frame clones and leaves out a portion. The DNA was the basis for D and trimming; V, J and clone size are from that table. The table has 200,000 to 250,000 clones, about 88% seen once. This record belongs to a study of blood T cell repertoires in COVID-19. Study overall: Samples came from the United States, Italy and Spain, spanning acute and convalescent COVID-19. T cells, B-cell-depleted T cells, or PBMCs supplied cDNA or gDNA.

This CDR3 spans 15 amino acids. CDR1 SNHLY and CDR2 FYNNEI come from the germline V gene. The V and J ends lost 6 bases and 0 bases, in that order; junction bases with no gene match: 8. This clonotype was sampled from a woman between 35 and 50 years old who had recovered from COVID-19. This chain uses TRBV2 with TRBJ2-7; TRBD1 aligns across 7 bases. Sequenced sample: peripheral blood. Here the CDR3 reads CASREDRTHSYEQYF. CDR3 sequence (DNA): TGTGCCAGCAGGGAGGACAGGACCCACTCCTACGAGCAGTACTTC.